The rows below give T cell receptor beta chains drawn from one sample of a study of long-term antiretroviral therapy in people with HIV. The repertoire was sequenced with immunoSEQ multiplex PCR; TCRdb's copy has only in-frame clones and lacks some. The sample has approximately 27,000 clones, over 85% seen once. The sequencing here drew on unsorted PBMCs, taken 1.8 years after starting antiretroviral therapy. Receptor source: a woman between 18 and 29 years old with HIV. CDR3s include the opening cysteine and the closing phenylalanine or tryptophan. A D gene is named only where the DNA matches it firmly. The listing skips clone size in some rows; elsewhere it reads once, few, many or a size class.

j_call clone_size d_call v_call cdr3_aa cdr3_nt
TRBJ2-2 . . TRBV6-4 CASSVELNTGELFF TGTGCCAGCAGTGTGGAGCTGAACACCGGGGAGCTGTTTTTT
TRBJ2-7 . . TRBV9 CASSAGLYEQYF TGTGCCAGCAGCGCCGGTCTCTACGAGCAGTACTTC
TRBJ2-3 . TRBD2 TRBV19 CASSTGGTDTQYF TGTGCCAGTAGTACGGGAGGGACAGATACGCAGTATTTT
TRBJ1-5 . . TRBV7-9 CASSFTGSNQPQHF TGTGCCAGCAGCTTTACTGGCAGCAATCAGCCCCAGCATTTT
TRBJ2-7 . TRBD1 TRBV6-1 CASSAGQGANYEQYF TGTGCCAGCAGTGCCGGACAGGGGGCCAACTACGAGCAGTACTTC
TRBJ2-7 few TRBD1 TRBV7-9 CASSLSDRGGHEQYF TGTGCCAGCAGCTTAAGCGACAGGGGAGGACACGAGCAGTACTTC
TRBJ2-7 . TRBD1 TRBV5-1 CASSTGQGFLTQYEQYF TGCGCCAGCAGCACGGGACAGGGGTTTCTCACTCAATACGAGCAGTACTTC
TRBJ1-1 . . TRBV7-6 CASSSTVLTEAFF TGTGCCAGCAGCTCTACAGTGCTCACTGAAGCTTTCTTT
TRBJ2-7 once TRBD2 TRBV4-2 CASSQEVGGKLHEQYF TGTGCCAGCAGCCAGGAAGTGGGAGGGAAGCTCCACGAGCAGTACTTC
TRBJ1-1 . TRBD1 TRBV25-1 CASSPGTGAEDTEAFF TGTGCCAGCAGTCCCGGGACAGGGGCAGAGGACACTGAAGCTTTCTTT
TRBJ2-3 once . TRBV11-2 CASSLAVFTDTQYF TGTGCCAGCAGCTTAGCGGTATTCACAGATACGCAGTATTTT
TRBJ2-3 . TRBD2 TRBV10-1 CASSEEGGRNTQYF TGCGCCAGCAGTGAGGAGGGCGGGAGGAATACGCAGTATTTT
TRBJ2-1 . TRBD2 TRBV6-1 CASRPAGGSNEQFF TGTGCCAGCAGACCAGCGGGAGGCTCCAATGAGCAGTTCTTC
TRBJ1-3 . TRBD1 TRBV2 CASSEDRAGGNTIYF TGTGCCAGCAGCGAGGACAGGGCGGGAGGAAACACCATATATTTT
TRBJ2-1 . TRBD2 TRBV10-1 CASSVTSGRGEQFF TGCGCCAGCAGTGTCACTAGCGGGAGGGGAGAGCAGTTCTTC
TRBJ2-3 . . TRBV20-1 CSASHPQAQYF TGCAGTGCTAGTCACCCCCAGGCGCAGTATTTT
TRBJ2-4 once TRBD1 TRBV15 CATSRGGGQGQSIQYF TGTGCCACCAGCAGAGGGGGAGGACAGGGTCAGAGTATTCAGTACTTC
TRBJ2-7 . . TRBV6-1 CASSEEDTAYEQYF TGTGCCAGCAGTGAAGAAGACACTGCCTACGAGCAGTACTTC
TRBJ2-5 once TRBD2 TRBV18 CASSPGRGGGAGGETQYF TGTGCCAGCTCACCCGGACGGGGTGGTGGAGCGGGAGGAGAGACCCAGTACTTC
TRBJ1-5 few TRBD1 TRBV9 CASSVTGEDNQPQHF TGTGCCAGCAGCGTCACAGGGGAGGACAATCAGCCCCAGCATTTT
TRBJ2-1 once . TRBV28 CASSLRLKYNEQFF TGTGCCAGCAGTTTAAGGCTTAAATACAATGAGCAGTTCTTC
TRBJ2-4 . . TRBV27 CASSFDRDTAAKNIQYF TGTGCCAGCAGTTTTGACCGGGACACTGCGGCCAAAAACATTCAGTACTTC
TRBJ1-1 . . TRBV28 CASSLIVSGLRAFF TGTGCCAGCAGTTTAATCGTCTCAGGCCTAAGGGCTTTCTTT
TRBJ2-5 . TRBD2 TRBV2 CASSVKLAGIYQETQYF TGTGCCAGCAGTGTGAAGCTAGCGGGAATATACCAAGAGACCCAGTACTTC
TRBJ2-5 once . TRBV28 CASSYRLGGGRKTQYF TGTGCCAGCAGTTATCGATTAGGAGGGGGTCGAAAGACCCAGTACTTC
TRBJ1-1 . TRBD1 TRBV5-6 CASSDPGQGLNTEAFF TGTGCCAGCAGCGATCCGGGACAGGGGTTGAACACTGAAGCTTTCTTT
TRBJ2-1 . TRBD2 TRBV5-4 CASSLRRRLAGPNEQFF TGTGCCAGCAGCTTAAGGCGCCGGCTAGCGGGCCCCAATGAGCAGTTCTTC
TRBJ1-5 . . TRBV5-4 CASSSGGNQPQHF TGTGCCAGCAGCTCTGGGGGAAATCAGCCCCAGCATTTT
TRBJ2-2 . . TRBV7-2 CASSRPRETGELFF TGTGCCAGCAGCCGGCCAAGGGAGACCGGGGAGCTGTTTTTT
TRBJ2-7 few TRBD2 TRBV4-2 CASRGSGRSGEQYF TGTGCCAGCAGGGGAAGCGGGAGGAGCGGCGAGCAGTACTTC
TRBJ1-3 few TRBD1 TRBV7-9 CASSDRDNTIYF TGTGCCAGCAGCGACAGGGACAACACCATATATTTT
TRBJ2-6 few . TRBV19 CASIGTFSSGANVLTF TGTGCCAGTATCGGGACGTTTAGCTCTGGGGCCAACGTCCTGACTTTC
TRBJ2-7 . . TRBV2 CASSHGGFDEQYF TGTGCCAGCAGCCACGGGGGTTTCGACGAGCAGTACTTC
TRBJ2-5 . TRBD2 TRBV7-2 CASSFTSVRGETQYF TGTGCCAGCAGCTTCACTAGCGTCCGTGGAGAGACCCAGTACTTC
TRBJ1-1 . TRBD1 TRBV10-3 CAISEQQGAGTEAFF TGTGCCATCAGTGAACAACAGGGGGCTGGCACTGAAGCTTTCTTT
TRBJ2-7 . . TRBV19 CASSITSPEEQYF TGTGCCAGTAGTATAACCTCCCCTGAAGAGCAGTACTTC
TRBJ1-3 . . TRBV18 CASSPRSAGAISGNTIYF TGTGCCAGCTCACCACGCTCGGCGGGGGCAATTTCTGGAAACACCATATATTTT
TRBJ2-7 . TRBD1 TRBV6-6 CASCHRGQGVGEQYF TGTGCCAGCTGCCACAGGGGACAGGGGGTTGGCGAGCAGTACTTC
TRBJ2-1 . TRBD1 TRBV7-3 CASSLAGGYNEQFF TGTGCCAGCAGCTTGGCAGGGGGCTACAATGAGCAGTTCTTC
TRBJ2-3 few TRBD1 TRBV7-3 CASSARQGGATDTQYF TGTGCCAGCAGCGCCCGACAGGGGGGAGCAACAGATACGCAGTATTTT